These 17 T cell receptor beta chains were sequenced from one sample in a study of CD8 T cells in Susac syndrome. Random hexamers were used to reverse transcribe the RNA input (roughly 0.5 to 1 ug). TCRdb ran MiXCR on the immunoSEQ multiplex PCR reads and lists one entry per CDR3 protein. Among about 140,000 distinct CDR3 sequences listed, 94% were seen once. The specimen sequenced was CD8+ T cells from PBMCs. The receptors were sampled from a human donor in good health.

This clonotype was recorded once. The chain employs TRBV9 and TRBJ2-6, with D possibly being TRBD1 (6 bases). The CDR3 is 18 amino acids. V dropped 3 bases and J dropped 0 bases, with 16 bases sitting between them. Germline assignment: CDR1 SGDLS and CDR2 YYNGEE. This CDR3 reads CASSAAGQPTSGANVLTF. As DNA, the CDR3 is TGTGCCAGCAGCGCCGCTGGACAGCCTACCTCTGGGGCCAACGTCCTGACTTTC.

In its sample, this clonotype was seen a few times. The chain links TRBV7-2 to TRBJ2-3; no clear D gene. Germline V gene sequence: CDR1 SGHTA, CDR2 FQGNSA. The CDR3 has 13 amino acids. The V and J ends lost 5 bases and 2 bases respectively, with 8 bases between them. CDR3 nucleotides: TGTGCCAGCAGCCCCTTGAACACAGATACGCAGTATTTT. This gives the protein CASSPLNTDTQYF.

The V gene is TRBV7-9, the J gene TRBJ2-4; D unresolved. This CDR3 has 13 amino acids. Trimming took 5 bases from V and 5 from J, leaving 10 bases between them. In germline, CDR1 is SEHNR, CDR2 FQNEAQ (reference sequence). The DNA for the CDR3 is TGTGCCAGCAGCGTCGTAGTCGAAAACATTCAGTACTTC. It translates to CASSVVVENIQYF.

V and J are TRBV15 and TRBJ1-5; D not certain. V was cut by 8 bases and J by 0 bases, with 2 bases left in between. The germline gives CDR1 LNHNV, CDR2 YYDKDF (reference sequence). This CDR3 is built from 11 residues. The CDR3 here is CATGSNQPQHF. The CDR3 DNA reads TGTGCCACCGGTAGCAATCAGCCCCAGCATTTT.

The DNA of the CDR3 is TGTGCCAGCAGTAATTTCACTAGCGGGAGGTCAGATACGCAGTATTTT. The encoded protein is CASSNFTSGRSDTQYF. The chain carries TRBV27 and TRBJ2-3; 12 bases align to TRBD2. The length of the CDR3 is 16 residues. The junction had 7 bases not matched to a gene; V was cut back by 5 bases and J by 4 bases. Germline-derived CDR1 and CDR2 are MNHEY and SMNVEV (reference sequence).

CDR3 DNA: TGTGCCAGCAGTTACCCTAGCGGGAGAGAAAATGAGCAGTTCTTC. Its protein product is CASSYPSGRENEQFF. This chain connects TRBV6-2 or TRBV6-3 to TRBJ2-1; 10 positions agree with TRBD2. V was pared by 2 bases and J by 7 bases, with 5 bases of the junction left unmatched. The CDR3 extends over 15 amino acids. CDR1 and CDR2 (germline): MNHEY, SVGEGT.

A single count supports this clonotype. This chain joins TRBV20-1 and TRBJ2-1; TRBD1 matches 8 bases. Trimming took 7 bases from V and 8 from J; bases not matched to a gene: 7. The CDR3 is 12 residues long. Germline lookup yields CDR1 DFQATT and CDR2 SNEGSKA (reference sequence). The CDR3 bases are TGCAGTGGTCGACAGGGGTGGGATGAGCAGTTCTTC. This codes for CSGRQGWDEQFF.

Only one count was recorded for this clonotype. The CDR3 bases are TGTGCCAGCAGCGTTGCTAGCGCTCCTTCCTACGAGCAGTACTTC. As protein: CASSVASAPSYEQYF. V is TRBV9 and J is TRBJ2-7, with D possibly being TRBD2 (6 bases). Looked up from germline, CDR1 is SGDLS and CDR2 is YYNGEE. This CDR3 comprises 15 residues. Trimming pared 2 bases from V and 1 base from J, leaving 13 bases between.

This clonotype is a singleton in its sample. The chain joins TRBV2 to TRBJ1-5, with D perhaps matching TRBD1 (6 bases). Germline loops: CDR1 SNHLY, CDR2 FYNNEI. This CDR3 has 14 amino acids. Between the trimmed V and J ends, which lost 6 bases and 6 bases, there was a span of 15 bases. CDR3 DNA: TGTGCCAGCAGAGGACAGTCTTTATTTCAGCCCCAGCATTTT. Translating it yields CASRGQSLFQPQHF.

The chain is built from TRBV4-3 and TRBJ2-1, with TRBD2 identical over 7 bases. The CDR3 consists of 16 residues. Germline values: CDR1 LGHNA, CDR2 YSLEER. Trimming cost V 0 bases and J 6 bases; bases outside gene matches: 8. CDR3 coding DNA: TGCGCCAGCAGCCAAGATGTGGCGGGAGTGGGCAATGAGCAGTTCTTC. It translates to CASSQDVAGVGNEQFF.

This clonotype was seen more than once but under ten times. CDR3 bases: TGTGCCAGCAGTTTAAACAGGAACAATGAGCAGTTCTTC. Encoded protein: CASSLNRNNEQFF. The chain couples TRBV27 to TRBJ2-1; tentative D call: TRBD1 (5 bases). This CDR3 is built from 13 residues. Germline CDR1 MNHEY, CDR2 SMNVEV (reference sequence). V shed 2 bases and J shed 5 bases, with 7 bases lying between them.

The chain couples TRBV23-1 to TRBJ2-7; 7 positions agree with TRBD1. TRBV23-1 is treated as an ORF (open reading frame) with a function not yet certain. The CDR3 totals 17 residues. V was pared by 1 base and J by 5 bases, with 14 bases of the junction left unmatched. The CDR3 protein is CASSQYTATGPVHEQYF. The CDR3 nucleotides are TGCGCCAGCAGTCAATATACCGCGACAGGGCCAGTACACGAGCAGTACTTC.

The chain links TRBV19 to TRBJ1-5; D gene ambiguous. CDR3 size: 17 residues. CDR1 is LNHDA and CDR2 is SQIVND in the germline V gene (reference sequence). Deletions cut 5 bases from V and 6 bases from J, with 23 bases between. The CDR3 region is CASSLRPAVQMGQPQHF. In nucleotides, the CDR3 is TGTGCCAGTAGTCTCCGACCCGCGGTCCAGATGGGTCAGCCCCAGCATTTT.

V usage is TRBV29-1 and J usage is TRBJ2-2; no clear D gene. V was clipped by 6 bases and J by 0 bases, with 8 bases between them. This CDR3 contains 13 residues. Germline lookup yields CDR1 SQVTM and CDR2 ANQGSEA. Written as DNA, the CDR3 is TGCAGCGTGAGCGTCTCGAACACCGGGGAGCTGTTTTTT. This gives the protein CSVSVSNTGELFF.

V and J are TRBV20-1 and TRBJ1-5, with no clear D. CDR3 length: 16 residues. CDR1 DFQATT and CDR2 SNEGSKA come from the germline V gene (reference sequence). CDR3 in amino acids: CSIKDQRLDSNQPQHF. In DNA form, the CDR3 reads TGCAGCATAAAAGATCAGAGGTTGGATAGCAATCAGCCCCAGCATTTT.

The chain joins TRBV30 to TRBJ2-1, with D tentatively TRBD1 (6 bases). The CDR3 runs to 17 residues. Germline CDR1 is GTSNPN and CDR2 is SVGIG (reference sequence). Trimming cost V 5 bases and J 1 base, with 21 bases left between them. The CDR3, as DNA: TGTGCCTGGTCTGGTGGACAGTGGCCTTCGTCCTACAATGAGCAGTTCTTC. Protein: CAWSGGQWPSSYNEQFF.

The J gene is TRBJ2-7, the V gene TRBV27; D assignment may be TRBD1 or TRBD2 (5 bases each). The V end lost 6 bases, the J end lost 4 bases, and 16 bases lay between the germline ends. The CDR3 has 14 residues. Germline CDR1 and CDR2: MNHEY and SMNVEV (reference sequence). In nucleotides, the CDR3 is TGTGCCAGCAGCCCGGGACGGTCGGCATACGAGCAGTACTTC. It is translated as CASSPGRSAYEQYF.